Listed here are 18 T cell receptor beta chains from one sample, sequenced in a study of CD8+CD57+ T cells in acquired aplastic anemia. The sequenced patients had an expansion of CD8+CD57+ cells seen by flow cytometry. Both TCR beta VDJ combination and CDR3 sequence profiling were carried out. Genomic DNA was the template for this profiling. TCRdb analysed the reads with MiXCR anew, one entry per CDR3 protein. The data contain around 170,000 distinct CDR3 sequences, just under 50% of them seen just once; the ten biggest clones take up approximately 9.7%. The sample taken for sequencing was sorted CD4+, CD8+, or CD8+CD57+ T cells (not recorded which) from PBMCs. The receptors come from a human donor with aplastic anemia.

In nucleotides, the CDR3 is TGCAGCGTAGATCCAGGGATCTCCTACAATGAGCAGTTCTTC. Translation: CSVDPGISYNEQFF. The chain links TRBV29-1 to TRBJ2-1; tentative D call: TRBD1 (5 bases). V lost 6 bases and J 0 bases, leaving 12 bases between the germline ends. CDR1 and CDR2 from the germline V gene are SQVTM and ANQGSEA. The length of the CDR3 is 14 residues.

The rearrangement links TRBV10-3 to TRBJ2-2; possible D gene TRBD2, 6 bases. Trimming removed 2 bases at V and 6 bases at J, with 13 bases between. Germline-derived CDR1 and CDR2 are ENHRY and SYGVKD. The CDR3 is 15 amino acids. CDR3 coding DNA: TGTGCCATCAGTGAGCCGGGAGTTAGCCCCGGGGAGCTGTTTTTT. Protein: CAISEPGVSPGELFF.

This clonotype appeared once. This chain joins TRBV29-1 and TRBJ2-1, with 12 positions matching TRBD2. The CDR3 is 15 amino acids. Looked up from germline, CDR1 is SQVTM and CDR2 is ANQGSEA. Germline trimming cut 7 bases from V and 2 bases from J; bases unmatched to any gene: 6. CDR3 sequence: CSGRTSGNTYNEQFF. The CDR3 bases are TGCAGCGGACGGACTAGCGGGAACACCTACAATGAGCAGTTCTTC.

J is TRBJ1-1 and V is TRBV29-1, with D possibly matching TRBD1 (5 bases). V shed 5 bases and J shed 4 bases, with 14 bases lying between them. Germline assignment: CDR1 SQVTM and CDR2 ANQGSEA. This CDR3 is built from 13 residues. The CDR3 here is CSVQGGLGTEAFF. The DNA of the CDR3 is TGCAGCGTTCAGGGAGGGTTGGGCACTGAAGCTTTCTTT.

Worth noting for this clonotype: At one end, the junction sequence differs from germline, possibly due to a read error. The CDR3 protein is CARGQGYYNEQFF. CDR3 bases: TGTGCCAGGGGTCAGGGATACTACAATGAGCAGTTCTTT. This sequence joins TRBV30 and TRBJ2-1; weak D call: TRBD1 (5 bases). In germline, CDR1 is GTSNPN, CDR2 SVGIG (reference sequence). This CDR3 has 13 amino acids.

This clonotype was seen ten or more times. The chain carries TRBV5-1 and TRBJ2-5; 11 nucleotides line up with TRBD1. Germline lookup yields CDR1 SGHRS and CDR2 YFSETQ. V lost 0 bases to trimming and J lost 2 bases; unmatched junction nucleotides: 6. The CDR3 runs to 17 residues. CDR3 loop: CASSLEGTGGRQETQYF. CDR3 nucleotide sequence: TGCGCCAGCAGCTTGGAGGGGACAGGGGGGAGGCAAGAGACCCAGTACTTC.

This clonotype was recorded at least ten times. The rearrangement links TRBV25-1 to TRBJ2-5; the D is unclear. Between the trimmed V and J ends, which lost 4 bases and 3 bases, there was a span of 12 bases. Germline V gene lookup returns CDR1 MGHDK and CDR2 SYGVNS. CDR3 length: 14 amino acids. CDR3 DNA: TGTGCCAGCAGTGGCCGCCGGAATGAAGAGACCCAGTACTTC. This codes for CASSGRRNEETQYF.

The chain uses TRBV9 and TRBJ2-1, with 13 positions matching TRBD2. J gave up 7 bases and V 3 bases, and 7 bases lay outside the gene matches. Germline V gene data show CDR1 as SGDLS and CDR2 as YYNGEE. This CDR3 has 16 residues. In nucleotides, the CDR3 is TGTGCCAGCAGCGCCCCGGGACTAGCGGGAAAGAATGAGCAGTTCTTC. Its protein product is CASSAPGLAGKNEQFF.

CDR3 nucleotide sequence: TGTGCCACCAGTACCCCGGGGAGCTCCTACAATGAGCAGTTCTTC. Protein: CATSTPGSSYNEQFF. J is TRBJ2-1 and V is TRBV24-1; D may be TRBD2 (5 bases). The CDR3 spans 15 residues. CDR1 and CDR2 from the germline V gene are KGHDR and SFDVKD. Trimming stripped 6 bases from V and 0 bases from J, with 11 bases between.

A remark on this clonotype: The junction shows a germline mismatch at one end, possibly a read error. CDR3: CATSEGYNSPLRF. DNA for the CDR3: TGTGCCACCAGCGAAGGGTATAATTCACCCCTCCGCTTT. The chain carries TRBV15 and TRBJ1-6, with D uncertain. Germline assignment: CDR1 LNHNV and CDR2 YYDKDF (reference sequence). The CDR3 length is 13 residues. Based on the CDR3 plus reference TRBV15 and TRBJ1-6, the full variable domain is DAMVIQNPRYQVTQFGKPVTLSCSQTLNHNVMYWYQQKSSQAPKLLFHYYDKDFNNEADTPDNFQSRRPNTSFCFLDIRSPGLGDTAMYLCATSEGYNSPLRFGNGTRLTVT.

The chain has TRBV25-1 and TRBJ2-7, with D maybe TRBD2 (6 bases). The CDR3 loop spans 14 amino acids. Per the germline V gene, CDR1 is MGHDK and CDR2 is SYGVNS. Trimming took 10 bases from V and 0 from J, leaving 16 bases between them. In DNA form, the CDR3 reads TGTGCCACCAATAGGGAGGACGGCTCCTACGAGCAGTACTTC. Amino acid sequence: CATNREDGSYEQYF.

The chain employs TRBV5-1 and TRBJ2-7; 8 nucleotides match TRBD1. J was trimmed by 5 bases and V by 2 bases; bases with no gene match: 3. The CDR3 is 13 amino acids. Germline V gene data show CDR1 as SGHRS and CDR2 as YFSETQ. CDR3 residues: CASSFLTGDEQYF. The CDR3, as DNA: TGCGCCAGCAGCTTTCTGACAGGGGACGAGCAGTACTTC. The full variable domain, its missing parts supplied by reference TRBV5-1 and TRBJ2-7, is KAGVTQTPRYLIKTRGQQVTLSCSPISGHRSVSWYQQTPGQGLQFLFEYFSETQRNKGNFPGRFSGRQFSNSRSEMNVSTLELGDSALYLCASSFLTGDEQYFGPGTRLTVT.

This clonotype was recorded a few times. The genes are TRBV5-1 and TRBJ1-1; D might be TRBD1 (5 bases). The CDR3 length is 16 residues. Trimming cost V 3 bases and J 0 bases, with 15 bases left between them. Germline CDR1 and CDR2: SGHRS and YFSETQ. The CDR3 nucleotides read TGCGCCAGCAGCTGGACGGGGCTTCTCCTGAACACTGAAGCTTTCTTT. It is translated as CASSWTGLLLNTEAFF.

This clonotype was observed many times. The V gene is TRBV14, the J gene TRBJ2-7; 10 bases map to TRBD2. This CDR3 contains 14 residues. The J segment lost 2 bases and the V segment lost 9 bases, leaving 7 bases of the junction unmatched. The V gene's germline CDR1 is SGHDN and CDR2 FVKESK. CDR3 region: CASSRTSGAYEQYF. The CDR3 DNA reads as TGTGCCAGTAGTCGGACTAGCGGCGCCTACGAGCAGTACTTC.

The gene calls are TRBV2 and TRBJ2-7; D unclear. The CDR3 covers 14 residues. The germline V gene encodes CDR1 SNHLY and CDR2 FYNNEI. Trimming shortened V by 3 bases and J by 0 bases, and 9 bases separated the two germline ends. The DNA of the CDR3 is TGTGCCAGCAGTGATGCCAGTTTCTCCTACGAGCAGTACTTC. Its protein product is CASSDASFSYEQYF.

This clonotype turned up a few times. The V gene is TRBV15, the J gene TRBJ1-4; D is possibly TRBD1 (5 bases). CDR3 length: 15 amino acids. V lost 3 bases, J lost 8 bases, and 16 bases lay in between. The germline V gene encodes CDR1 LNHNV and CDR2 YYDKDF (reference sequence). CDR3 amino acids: CATSSTGGPREKLFF. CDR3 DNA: TGTGCCACCAGCAGTACGGGGGGTCCGAGGGAAAAACTGTTTTTT.

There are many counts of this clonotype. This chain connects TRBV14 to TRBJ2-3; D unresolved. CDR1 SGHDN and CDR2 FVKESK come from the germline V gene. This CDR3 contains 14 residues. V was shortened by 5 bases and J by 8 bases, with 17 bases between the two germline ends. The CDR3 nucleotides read TGTGCCAGCAGCTTACTATCGGATGGTGGTACGCAGTATTTT. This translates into CASSLLSDGGTQYF.

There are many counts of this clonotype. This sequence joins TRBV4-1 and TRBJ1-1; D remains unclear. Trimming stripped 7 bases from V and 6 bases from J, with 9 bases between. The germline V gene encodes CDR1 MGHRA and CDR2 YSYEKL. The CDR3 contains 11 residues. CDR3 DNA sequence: TGCGCCAGCACCCACGGCCCTGAAGCTTTCTTT. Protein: CASTHGPEAFF.